Listed below are T cell receptor beta chains from one sample, sequenced in a study of siplizumab effects on memory and regulatory T cells. Assay used: immunoSEQ multiplex PCR; TCRdb lists only in-frame clones, some missing. This table has approximately 84,000 clones, 95% appearing once. Sequencing used CD8+ T cells sorted from blood. These receptors originate from a human donor in good health. Both conserved end residues are part of each CDR3. The D gene is left open where the match is weak.

j_call | d_call | v_call | cdr3_nt | cdr3_aa
TRBJ1-2 | NA | TRBV9 | TGTGCCAGCAGCGCCCTGACAGGTGGCTATGGCTACACCTTC | CASSALTGGYGYTF
TRBJ2-7 | TRBD1 | TRBV4-2 | TGTGCCAGCAGCCAAGAAACAGGGGTTCTCTACGAGCAGTACTTC | CASSQETGVLYEQYF
TRBJ2-5 | TRBD2 | TRBV7-9 | TGTGCCAGCAGCCCCCGGGGAGGGCCATTTGAAGAGACCCAGTACTTC | CASSPRGGPFEETQYF
TRBJ2-1 | NA | TRBV27 | TGTGCCAGCAGACGGGAAGACAATGAGCAGTTCTTC | CASRREDNEQFF
TRBJ2-2 | TRBD2 | TRBV9 | TGTGCCAGCAGCGTTAGCGGGAGTTCCGGCGGGGAGCTGTTTTTT | CASSVSGSSGGELFF
TRBJ2-5 | TRBD2 | TRBV27 | TGTGCCAGCAGTTTAGTAGCGGGGATCCAAGAGACCCAGTACTTC | CASSLVAGIQETQYF
TRBJ2-1 | TRBD2 | TRBV10-3 | TGTGCCATCAGTGACGCGGGAGCCCCCGTGAATGAGCAGTTCTTC | CAISDAGAPVNEQFF
TRBJ2-7 | NA | TRBV6-1 | TGTGCCAGCAGGGATTTGACTAGCTCCTACGAGCAGTACTTC | CASRDLTSSYEQYF
TRBJ2-6 | NA | TRBV19 | TGTGCCAGTACAACCGGGGCCAACGTCCTGACTTTC | CASTTGANVLTF
TRBJ2-7 | NA | TRBV10-2 | TGCGCCACCAGGACAGCACTCGAGCAGTACTTC | CATRTALEQYF
TRBJ2-5 | TRBD2 | TRBV6-1 | TGTGCCAGCAGTGTGGAGCGGGAGAGGCCTGAGACCCAGTACTTC | CASSVERERPETQYF